The 24 T cell receptor beta chains presented below share a single source sample, sequenced in a study of blood T cell repertoires in COVID-19. The data were produced by immunoSEQ multiplex PCR, yet TCRdb's version contains in-frame clones alone and is incomplete. The sample records 290,000 or so clones, approximately 82% being singletons. The sequenced material came from PBMCs or T cells enriched from blood (not recorded which). The receptors here all came from a man between 40 and 49 years old who had been exposed to COVID-19.

Only one count was recorded for this clone. The chain couples TRBV9 to TRBJ2-1, with 7 bases fitting TRBD2. V dropped 1 base and J dropped 7; count of bases not matched to a gene: 11. Germline assignment: CDR1 SGDLS and CDR2 YYNGEE. There are 16 residues in the CDR3. The CDR3 DNA follows: TGTGCCAGCAGCGTAACTGCGGGAGTCCTCTTGAATGAGCAGTTCTTC. Translation: CASSVTAGVLLNEQFF.

The J gene is TRBJ1-6, the V gene TRBV6-5; no clear D gene. Trimming pared 6 bases from V and 8 bases from J, leaving 14 bases between. The germline CDR1 and CDR2 sequences are MNHEY and SVGAGI. The CDR3 is 14 amino acids. The CDR3 protein is CASSSPSPDSPLHF. The DNA of the CDR3 is TGTGCCAGCAGCTCGCCTTCTCCGGATTCACCCCTCCACTTT.

The chain employs TRBV6-1 and TRBJ2-7, with 7 bases that match TRBD2. There are 19 residues in the CDR3. Germline V CDR1 and CDR2: MNHNS, SASEGT. The J segment lost 1 base and the V segment lost 4 bases, leaving 19 bases of the junction unmatched. The CDR3, as DNA: TGTGCCAGCAGTGCGACTAGCCTAAAGGCGTTACCTTGGTCCTACGAGCAGTACTTC. Its protein product is CASSATSLKALPWSYEQYF.

The chain combines TRBV5-8 with TRBJ2-1; no clear D gene. The CDR3 length is 11 residues. Trimming removed 2 bases at V and 8 bases at J, with 5 bases between. CDR1 SGHTS and CDR2 YDEGEE come from the germline V gene. This CDR3 is CASSFVDEQFF. CDR3 DNA: TGTGCCAGCAGCTTCGTAGATGAGCAGTTCTTC.

This clone was seen ten or more times. This chain links TRBV6-5 with TRBJ2-1; maybe TRBD2 (6 bases). CDR1 is MNHEY and CDR2 is SVGAGI in the germline V gene. Trimming took off 6 bases at V and 7 bases at J, with 19 bases between the two ends. This CDR3 contains 15 residues. In DNA, the CDR3 is TGTGCCAGCAGCCAGGAGGGCGTTGGCTGGAATGAGCAGTTCTTC. This translates into CASSQEGVGWNEQFF.

The chain links TRBV2 to TRBJ1-1; D gene ambiguous. Trimming pared 4 bases from V and 1 base from J, leaving 10 bases between. The CDR3 length is 14 residues. Germline CDR1 and CDR2: SNHLY and FYNNEI. The CDR3 here is CASSGVWRNTEAFF. The CDR3, as DNA: TGTGCCAGCAGTGGGGTATGGAGGAACACTGAAGCTTTCTTT.

The gene calls are TRBV30 and TRBJ2-5, with 8 bases that match TRBD1. J lost 1 base, V lost 3 bases, and 10 bases had no gene match. The CDR3 contains 16 residues. Germline V gene data show CDR1 as GTSNPN and CDR2 as SVGIG (reference sequence). The chain's CDR3 is CAWRQRTGPIQETQYF. The CDR3 DNA reads TGTGCCTGGAGACAGAGGACAGGGCCCATCCAAGAGACCCAGTACTTC.

The gene calls are TRBV3-1 (or the pseudogene TRBV3-2) and TRBJ1-1, with a tentative D call TRBD1 (5 bases). Germline V lookup: CDR1 LGHDT, CDR2 YNNKEL (reference sequence). V was trimmed by 1 base and J by 10 bases, leaving 13 bases between them. CDR3 length: 13 residues. The CDR3 DNA is TGTGCCAGCAGCCAAGTGGGGGGGGACGGAGCTTTCTTT. Residues: CASSQVGGDGAFF.

V and J are TRBV18 and TRBJ1-4; TRBD1 is a possible D gene (5 bases). The germline V gene has CDR1 KGHSH and CDR2 LQKENI. The CDR3 extends over 14 amino acids. Trimming took off 6 bases at V and 7 bases at J, with 15 bases between the two ends. In DNA, the CDR3 is TGTGCCAGCTCGACCAGGGTGACTGGTGAAAAACTGTTTTTT. It codes for CASSTRVTGEKLFF.

The J gene is TRBJ1-2, the V gene TRBV3-1 (or the pseudogene TRBV3-2), with 9 positions matching TRBD1. The CDR3 is made up of 15 amino acids. The junction had 6 bases not matched to a gene; V was cut back by 5 bases and J by 2 bases. Germline CDR1 is LGHDT and CDR2 is YNNKEL (reference sequence). The CDR3 spells CASSETGTGNYGYTF. DNA for the CDR3: TGTGCCAGCAGCGAAACCGGGACAGGGAACTATGGCTACACCTTC.

This chain links TRBV5-1 with TRBJ1-1; D is possibly TRBD1 (5 bases). The germline V and J ends were trimmed by 6 bases and 0 bases, with 9 bases remaining between them. There are 13 residues in the CDR3. The germline V gene encodes CDR1 SGHRS and CDR2 YFSETQ. CDR3 coding DNA: TGCGCCAGCATAGGGGCATTGAACACTGAAGCTTTCTTT. It translates to CASIGALNTEAFF.

This clone was counted a single time. The chain employs TRBV20-1 and TRBJ2-1; tentatively, D is TRBD1 (6 bases). The germline CDR1 and CDR2 sequences are DFQATT and SNEGSKA (reference sequence). The CDR3 sequence is 11 residues long. The V and J ends lost 6 bases and 6 bases respectively, with 9 bases between them. The DNA for the CDR3 is TGCAGTGCCCGAGGGGGCAATGAGCAGTTCTTC. This sequence encodes CSARGGNEQFF.

CDR3 residues: CASSADRGGRGTQYF. CDR3 nucleotide sequence: TGTGCCAGCAGCGCAGACAGGGGGGGACGTGGGACCCAGTACTTC. This chain uses TRBV2 with TRBJ2-5, with 9 bases that match TRBD1. The CDR3 runs to 15 residues. V lost 6 bases to trimming and J lost 7 bases; unmatched junction nucleotides: 12. Germline CDR1 reads SNHLY; CDR2 reads FYNNEI.

The chain uses TRBV18 and TRBJ2-1; 15 nucleotides line up with TRBD2. CDR1 is KGHSH and CDR2 is LQKENI in the germline V gene. The length of the CDR3 is 17 residues. Trimming took 3 bases from V and 7 from J; bases not matched to a gene: 7. CDR3 sequence: CASSPGLAGGPRNEQFF. CDR3 nucleotides: TGTGCCAGCTCACCCGGACTAGCGGGAGGGCCGCGGAATGAGCAGTTCTTC.

The V gene is TRBV2, the J gene TRBJ2-1; the match to TRBD2 covers 13 bases. Unmatched junction bases numbered 8, after V lost 6 bases and J lost 9 bases. Germline CDR1 and CDR2: SNHLY and FYNNEI. This CDR3 spans 15 amino acids. Here the CDR3 DNA reads TGTGCCAGCAGCGGTACTAGCGGGAGGGACAGTGAGCAGTTCTTC. This translates into CASSGTSGRDSEQFF.

As DNA, the CDR3 is TGTGCCAGCAGTTTTGGCCCATCTAACACTGAAGCTTTCTTT. It encodes CASSFGPSNTEAFF. This chain uses TRBV27 with TRBJ1-1; D uncertain. V was pared by 3 bases and J by 2 bases, with 10 bases between. In germline, CDR1 is MNHEY, CDR2 SMNVEV (reference sequence). CDR3 length equals 14 residues.

The chain has TRBV27 and TRBJ1-5; TRBD1 is a possible D gene (5 bases). Germline V CDR1 and CDR2: MNHEY, SMNVEV (reference sequence). The CDR3 totals 13 residues. Trimming took 8 bases from V and 6 from J, leaving 14 bases between them. The CDR3 coding sequence is TGTGCCAGCCGGATCGGTAGGGGTCAGCCCCAGCATTTT. Protein product: CASRIGRGQPQHF.

The chain joins TRBV7-2 to TRBJ2-3; TRBD2 aligns across 8 bases. This CDR3 contains 13 residues. Germline V gene lookup returns CDR1 SGHTA and CDR2 FQGNSA. Trimming took 10 bases from V and 8 from J; bases not matched to a gene: 11. The CDR3 spells CAIPGLEDGTQYF. The CDR3, as DNA: TGTGCCATCCCGGGACTAGAGGATGGTACGCAGTATTTT.

The rearrangement uses TRBV5-4 and TRBJ2-3; weak D call: TRBD1 (6 bases). Trimming removed 0 bases at V and 5 bases at J, with 10 bases between. CDR1 SGHNT and CDR2 YYREEE come from the germline V gene (reference sequence). The CDR3 consists of 14 residues. CDR3 region: CASSLGGGVDTQYF. For the CDR3, the DNA is TGTGCCAGCAGCTTGGGAGGGGGTGTAGATACGCAGTATTTT.

The chain carries TRBV3-1 (or the pseudogene TRBV3-2) and TRBJ2-7, with 9 bases that match TRBD1. The length of the CDR3 is 15 residues. The germline gives CDR1 LGHDT, CDR2 YNNKEL (reference sequence). The V segment lost 9 bases and the J segment 1 base; nucleotides outside the gene matches: 10. The CDR3 is CARRPRDRESYEQYF. In nucleotides, the CDR3 is TGTGCCAGACGGCCCCGGGACAGGGAATCCTACGAGCAGTACTTC.

The V call is TRBV7-9, the J call TRBJ2-1; unclear D gene. V was clipped by 6 bases and J by 0 bases, with 9 bases between them. This CDR3 region has 14 residues. The germline V gene has CDR1 SEHNR and CDR2 FQNEAQ (reference sequence). The CDR3 nucleotides are TGTGCCAGCAGGCCCTCCGGCTCCTACAATGAGCAGTTCTTC. Translation gives CASRPSGSYNEQFF.

The CDR3 reads CASSSGWAGIQETQYF. The DNA for the CDR3 is TGCGCCAGCAGCTCCGGGTGGGCGGGGATACAAGAGACCCAGTACTTC. The rearrangement joins TRBV5-1 to TRBJ2-5; the D gene is possibly TRBD2 (6 bases). The V gene lost 3 bases and the J gene lost 2 bases, with 17 bases spanning the gap. The CDR3 covers 16 residues. Germline values: CDR1 SGHRS, CDR2 YFSETQ. Together with reference TRBV5-1 and TRBJ2-5, the CDR3 gives the full variable domain: KAGVTQTPRYLIKTRGQQVTLSCSPISGHRSVSWYQQTPGQGLQFLFEYFSETQRNKGNFPGRFSGRQFSNSRSEMNVSTLELGDSALYLCASSSGWAGIQETQYFGPGTRLLVL.

J is TRBJ1-5 and V is TRBV30; TRBD1 is a possible D gene (5 bases). Germline values: CDR1 GTSNPN, CDR2 SVGIG (reference sequence). V was cut by 8 bases and J by 2 bases, with 13 bases left in between. CDR3 length: 13 residues. In DNA, the CDR3 is TGTGCCCGGCGGTCCAGGGGCAATCAGCCCCAGCATTTT. Translating gives CARRSRGNQPQHF.

The CDR3 nucleotides are TGTGCCAGCAGCACGGGGGGTACCGACTCTGGAAACACCATATATTTT. Translation gives CASSTGGTDSGNTIYF. The rearrangement links TRBV9 to TRBJ1-3, with D perhaps matching TRBD1 (5 bases). The CDR3 is 16 amino acids. In germline, CDR1 is SGDLS, CDR2 YYNGEE. Deletions cut 4 bases from V and 0 bases from J, with 14 bases between.